This T cell receptor beta chain was sequenced for a study of metastatic and nonmetastatic thyroid tumors. Turning to the study itself: Repertoires of blood and of tissue (tumor or nodule) from malignant and benign thyroid patients were compared.

Every patient was untreated before thyroid surgery. The authors' processing: Building a distant-metastasis classifier for papillary thyroid cancer drew on CDR3 differences across clinicopathological groups. TCRdb re-called the PCR reads with MiXCR. TCRdb, not the authors, supplied the V and J calls. The data show around 30,000 clones, with about a sixth seen just once and about 11% held by the top ten. This clone occurred many times. The same CDR3 can be traced to other DNA sequences in this sample. Trimming removed 0 bases from V and 4 bases from J, with 9 bases in between. This CDR3 has 14 amino acids. Germline V gene lookup returns CDR1 LNHNV and CDR2 YYDKDF (reference sequence).

The sample taken for sequencing was blood. This TCR came from a female donor with papillary thyroid cancer or a benign thyroid nodule (not recorded which). Some clones in this sample may be carry-over from other donors' samples. The chain is built from TRBV15 and TRBJ1-2; D might be TRBD1 (5 bases). The CDR3 DNA reads as TGTGCCACCAGCAGAGAAGGGCAGGGCTATGGCTACACCTTC. Protein sequence: CATSREGQGYGYTF.